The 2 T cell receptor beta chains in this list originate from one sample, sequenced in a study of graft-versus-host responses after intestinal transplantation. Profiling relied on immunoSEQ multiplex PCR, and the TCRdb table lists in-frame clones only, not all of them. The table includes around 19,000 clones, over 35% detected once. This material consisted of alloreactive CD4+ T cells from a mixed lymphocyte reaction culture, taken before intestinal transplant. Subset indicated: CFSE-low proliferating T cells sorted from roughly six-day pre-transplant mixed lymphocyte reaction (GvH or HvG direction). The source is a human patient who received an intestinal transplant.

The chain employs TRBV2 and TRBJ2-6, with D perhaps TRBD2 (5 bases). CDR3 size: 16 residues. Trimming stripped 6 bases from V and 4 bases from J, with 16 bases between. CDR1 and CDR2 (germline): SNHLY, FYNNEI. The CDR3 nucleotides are TGTGCCAGCAGCCAAGGACTTCTATCCGGGGCCAACGTCCTGACTTTC. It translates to CASSQGLLSGANVLTF.

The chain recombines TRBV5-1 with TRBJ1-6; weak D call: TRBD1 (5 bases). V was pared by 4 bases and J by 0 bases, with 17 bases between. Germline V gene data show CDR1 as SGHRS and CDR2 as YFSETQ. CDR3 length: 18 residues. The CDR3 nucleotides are TGCGCCAGCAGCCCCGATACCCCAGGGAGCTCCTATAATTCACCCCTCCACTTT. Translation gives CASSPDTPGSSYNSPLHF. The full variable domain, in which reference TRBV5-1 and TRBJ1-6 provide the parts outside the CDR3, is KAGVTQTPRYLIKTRGQQVTLSCSPISGHRSVSWYQQTPGQGLQFLFEYFSETQRNKGNFPGRFSGRQFSNSRSEMNVSTLELGDSALYLCASSPDTPGSSYNSPLHFGNGTRLTVT.